A single sample is the source of the 20 T cell receptor beta chains below, sequenced in a study of T cell clonality in common variable immunodeficiency. The data were produced by immunoSEQ multiplex PCR, yet TCRdb's version contains in-frame clones alone and is incomplete. This sample carries 50,000 to 65,000 clones and no singletons, and around 0.82% goes to the top ten. The material sequenced was peripheral blood mononuclear cells. The receptors come from a person between 18 and 75 years old in good health.

This clone was observed many times. The read ends 3 residues before the CDR3 terminus; that terminus is restored from the germline J gene. The chain joins TRBV20-1 to TRBJ2-7; 7 bases line up with TRBD2. J was trimmed by 4 bases and V by 0 bases; bases with no gene match: 9. CDR1 and CDR2 (germline): DFQATT, SNEGSKA (reference sequence). The CDR3 is 15 residues long. CDR3 region: CSARDPGGSGYEQYF. The part of the CDR3 DNA that was read is TGCAGTGCTAGAGATCCTGGCGGGAGCGGTTACGAG.

Comments on this clone: From the germline J gene comes the end of the CDR3, since the read stops 3 residues before it. The chain joins TRBV19 to TRBJ1-2; D unclear. The germline V gene encodes CDR1 LNHDA and CDR2 SQIVND (reference sequence). This CDR3 is built from 12 residues. The CDR3 sequence is CASSIYSNDYTF. CDR3 DNA (partial): TGTGCCAGTAGTATCTACAGCAATGAC.

This clone has ten or more counts. The CDR3 region is CASSIGQGTDTQYF. The covered CDR3 bases are TGTGCCAGTAGTATAGGACAGGGCACAGATACG. The gene calls are TRBV19 and TRBJ2-3, with D perhaps matching TRBD1 (6 bases). The read ends 3 residues before the CDR3 terminus; that terminus is restored from the germline J gene. Germline V lookup: CDR1 LNHDA, CDR2 SQIVND (reference sequence). Trimming took 1 base from V and 1 from J, leaving 6 bases between them. The CDR3 totals 14 residues.

This clone was detected only a few times. The CDR3 end lies 3 residues beyond the end of the read and is filled in from the germline J gene. The chain combines TRBV2 with TRBJ2-2; D not resolved. The CDR3 consists of 13 residues. Germline CDR1 SNHLY, CDR2 FYNNEI. The CDR3 protein is CASSGLTNEKLFF. The CDR3 DNA, read in part, is TGTGCCAGCAGTGGACTTACTAATGAAAAG.

This clone was counted at least ten times. Read coverage stops 3 residues before the CDR3 terminus; the germline J gene supplies the remainder. The rearrangement links TRBV5-4 to TRBJ2-2, with 9 bases aligning to TRBD2. The V and J ends lost 4 bases and 3 bases, in that order; junction bases with no gene match: 4. Germline loops: CDR1 SGHNT, CDR2 YYREEE (reference sequence). The CDR3 covers 15 residues. The CDR3 is CASSALAGDTGELFF. Partial CDR3 DNA: TGTGCCAGCAGCGCACTAGCGGGTGACACCGGGGAG.

This clone showed up many times. The CDR3 is cut off 3 residues early in the read; its end comes from the germline J gene. The chain carries TRBV27 and TRBJ2-3; the D is unclear. V lost 4 bases and J 6 bases, leaving 17 bases between the germline ends. This CDR3 is built from 15 residues. Germline V gene lookup returns CDR1 MNHEY and CDR2 SMNVEV (reference sequence). The CDR3 reads CASSSLSVRVDTQYF. The part of the CDR3 DNA that was read is TGTGCCAGCAGTTCCCTCTCGGTACGGGTCGATACG.

This clone has at least ten counts. The read is 3 residues too short to cover the CDR3 end, so that end is filled in from the germline J gene. The chain recombines TRBV20-1 with TRBJ2-7, with 10 bases lining up with TRBD2. Germline assignment: CDR1 DFQATT and CDR2 SNEGSKA (reference sequence). V gave up 1 base and J gave up 1 base; unmatched junction bases: 7. The CDR3 runs to 16 residues. The CDR3 is CSARVSSGRSSYEQYF. Incomplete CDR3 DNA: TGCAGTGCTAGAGTGAGTAGCGGGAGGTCTTCCTACGAG.

This clone was recorded at least ten times. Coverage ceases 3 residues before the CDR3 finishes, and the germline J gene fills in the end. The chain uses TRBV30 and TRBJ2-7, with D maybe TRBD2 (6 bases). CDR1 GTSNPN and CDR2 SVGIG come from the germline V gene (reference sequence). The CDR3 totals 14 residues. V lost 2 bases to trimming and J lost 3 bases, with 14 bases between them. CDR3 region: CAWSTLSGGYEQYF. The part of the CDR3 DNA that was read is TGTGCCTGGAGTACACTCTCCGGGGGCTACGAG.

This clone was picked up many times. The read stops 3 residues short of the end of the CDR3; the missing end is completed from the germline J gene. The chain carries TRBV5-4 and TRBJ1-4, with a possible D match to TRBD1 (6 bases). The CDR3 has 15 amino acids. Per germline, CDR1 SGHNT and CDR2 YYREEE (reference sequence). The covered CDR3 bases are TGTGCCAGCAGCTTGGGGCTCGGGACACAGAGTCCA. It is translated as CASSLGLGTQSP. The full CDR3 reads CASSLGLGTQSPLFF.

This clone was found many times. The CDR3 end lies 3 residues beyond the end of the read and is filled in from the germline J gene. The chain employs TRBV7-9 and TRBJ2-7, with TRBD2 matching 9 bases. CDR3 length: 15 residues. V trimming: 4 bases; J trimming: 0 bases; junction bases outside the gene matches: 4. The germline gives CDR1 SEHNR, CDR2 FQNEAQ (reference sequence). The DNA read from the CDR3 is TGTGCCAGCAGCTCTGGACTAGCGAGCTCCTACGAG. It codes for CASSSGLASSYE. The whole CDR3 sequence is CASSSGLASSYEQYF.

This clone has a count of ten or more. Read data end 3 residues before the CDR3 end; the end is taken from the germline J gene. This chain links TRBV7-2 with TRBJ2-3; tentative D call: TRBD1 (5 bases). The CDR3 length is 13 residues. Germline lookup yields CDR1 SGHTA and CDR2 FQGNSA. CDR3 DNA, as far as it was read: TGTGCCAGCACCATAAATGGACAAGAGACG. Its protein is CASTINGQET. The whole CDR3 protein is CASTINGQETQYF.

This clone came up a few times. Read sequence stops 3 residues before the CDR3 end, and the germline J gene provides the missing end. This rearrangement joins TRBV27 to TRBJ2-5; no clear D. Trimming pared 2 bases from V and 3 bases from J, leaving 7 bases between. CDR3 length: 13 residues. Germline-derived CDR1 and CDR2 are MNHEY and SMNVEV (reference sequence). The DNA read from the CDR3 is TGTGCCAGCAGTTTAAATACGGAAGAGACC. It encodes CASSLNTEET. The full-length CDR3 reads as CASSLNTEETQYF.

The table lists this clone with many counts. The read comes to an end 3 residues before the CDR3 does, leaving the germline J gene to fill in the end. J is TRBJ2-5 and V is TRBV11-3; weak D call: TRBD2 (5 bases). Germline-derived CDR1 and CDR2 are SGHNT and YENEEA. CDR3 length equals 13 residues. The V end lost 3 bases, the J end lost 4 bases, and 9 bases lay between the germline ends. CDR3 protein: CASSFRAGETQYF. Partial CDR3 DNA: TGTGCCAGCAGCTTTAGGGCGGGAGAGACC.

This clone was seen many times. The chain's CDR3 is CASSLAGGFGAEAFF. CDR3 DNA (partial): TGCGCCAGCAGCTTGGCGGGGGGATTTGGGGCTGAA. The chain has TRBV5-1 and TRBJ1-1; TRBD1 is a possible D gene (5 bases). The read finishes 3 residues shy of the CDR3 end, and the germline J gene is used to complete it. Germline V gives CDR1 SGHRS, CDR2 YFSETQ. CDR3 length equals 15 residues. V shed 0 bases and J shed 6 bases, with 15 bases lying between them.

This clone was recorded at least ten times. The read ends 3 residues before the CDR3 terminus; that terminus is restored from the germline J gene. This chain uses TRBV20-1 with TRBJ2-1; TRBD2 matches 8 bases. Germline loops: CDR1 DFQATT, CDR2 SNEGSKA (reference sequence). V shed 3 bases, J shed 9 bases, and the junction held 10 bases outside the gene matches. The CDR3 covers 14 residues. The CDR3: CSASRGLDLGEQFF. Incomplete CDR3 DNA: TGCAGTGCTAGTAGGGGACTAGATCTGGGTGAG.

This clone was seen ten or more times. The CDR3 end is not reached by the read, which stops 3 residues before it; the germline J gene fills it in. V usage is TRBV5-1 and J usage is TRBJ2-5; no clear D. The CDR3 runs to 12 residues. Between the trimmed V and J ends, which lost 7 bases and 2 bases, there was a span of 9 bases. Germline CDR1 reads SGHRS; CDR2 reads YFSETQ. The CDR3 bases that were read are TGCGCCAGCTTTATAACACAAGAGACC. Translated: CASFITQET. The whole CDR3 reads CASFITQETQYF. Together with reference TRBV5-1 and TRBJ2-5, the CDR3 gives the full variable domain: KAGVTQTPRYLIKTRGQQVTLSCSPISGHRSVSWYQQTPGQGLQFLFEYFSETQRNKGNFPGRFSGRQFSNSRSEMNVSTLELGDSALYLCASFITQETQYFGPGTRLLVL.

This clone was counted many times. Read sequence stops 3 residues before the CDR3 end, and the germline J gene provides the missing end. The rearrangement joins TRBV29-1 to TRBJ2-1; 7 bases map to TRBD1. J gave up 0 bases and V 7 bases, and 9 bases lay outside the gene matches. Germline V gene sequence: CDR1 SQVTM, CDR2 ANQGSEA. CDR3 length equals 15 residues. Partial CDR3 DNA: TGCAGCGCCCACTTACAGGGGCCCTCCTACAATGAG. Residues: CSAHLQGPSYNE. The whole CDR3 protein reads CSAHLQGPSYNEQFF.

This clone was observed many times. This specimen includes other DNA sequences encoding the same CDR3. The CDR3 bases that were read are TGTGCCAGCTCACCTGGAGGGGGAGACACC. It encodes CASSPGGGDT. The full CDR3 is CASSPGGGDTIYF. The V and J genes are TRBV18 and TRBJ1-3; tentatively, D is TRBD1 (6 bases). From the germline J gene comes the end of the CDR3, since the read stops 3 residues before it. This CDR3 comprises 13 residues. Per germline, CDR1 KGHSH and CDR2 LQKENI. Trimming took off 3 bases at V and 8 bases at J, with 11 bases between the two ends.

The table lists this clone with many counts. The CDR3 end lies 3 residues beyond the end of the read and is filled in from the germline J gene. The chain uses TRBV10-3 and TRBJ2-3; no clear D gene. CDR3 size: 11 residues. CDR1 is ENHRY, CDR2 SYGVKD, per germline. The ends were cut back, 6 bases at V and 4 bases at J, with 5 bases in the middle. The CDR3 is CAISRADTQYF. The CDR3 DNA, read in part, is TGTGCCATCAGCCGCGCAGATACG.

This clone was found a few times. The read terminates 3 residues before the CDR3 end, so the remaining end is supplied by the germline J gene. This chain connects TRBV7-9 to TRBJ2-5; D remains ambiguous. This CDR3 has 15 amino acids. Germline V lookup: CDR1 SEHNR, CDR2 FQNEAQ (reference sequence). V was trimmed by 3 bases and J by 2 bases, leaving 13 bases between them. CDR3 bases read: TGTGCCAGCAGCTTGGCGGTAGGTCGTCAAGAGACC. Its protein product is CASSLAVGRQET. The full CDR3 sequence reads CASSLAVGRQETQYF.